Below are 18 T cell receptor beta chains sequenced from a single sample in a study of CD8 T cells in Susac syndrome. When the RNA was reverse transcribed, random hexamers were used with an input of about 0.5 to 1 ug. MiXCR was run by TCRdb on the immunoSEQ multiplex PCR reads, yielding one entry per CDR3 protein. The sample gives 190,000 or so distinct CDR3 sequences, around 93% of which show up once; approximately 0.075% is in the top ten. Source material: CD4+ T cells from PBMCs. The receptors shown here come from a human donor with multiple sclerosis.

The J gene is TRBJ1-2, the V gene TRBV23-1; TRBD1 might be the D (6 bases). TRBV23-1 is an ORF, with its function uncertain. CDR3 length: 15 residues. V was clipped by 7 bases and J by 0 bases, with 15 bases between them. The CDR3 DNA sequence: TGCGCCAGCACCCTACGACAGGCCACTAACTATGGCTACACCTTC. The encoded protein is CASTLRQATNYGYTF.

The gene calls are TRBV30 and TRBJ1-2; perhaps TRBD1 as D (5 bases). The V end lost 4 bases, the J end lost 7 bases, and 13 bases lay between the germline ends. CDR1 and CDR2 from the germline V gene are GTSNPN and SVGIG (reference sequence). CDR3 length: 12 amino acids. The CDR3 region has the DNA TGTGCCTGGAACCCGGGAGGGACTGGCTACACCTTC. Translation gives CAWNPGGTGYTF.

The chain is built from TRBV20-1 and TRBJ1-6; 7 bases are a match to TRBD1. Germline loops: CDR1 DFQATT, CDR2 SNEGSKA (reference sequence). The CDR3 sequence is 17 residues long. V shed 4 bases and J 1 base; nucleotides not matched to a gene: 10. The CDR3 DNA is TGCAGTGCTACCGCGCCGAGGGGGCCATCCTATAATTCACCCCTCCACTTT. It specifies CSATAPRGPSYNSPLHF.

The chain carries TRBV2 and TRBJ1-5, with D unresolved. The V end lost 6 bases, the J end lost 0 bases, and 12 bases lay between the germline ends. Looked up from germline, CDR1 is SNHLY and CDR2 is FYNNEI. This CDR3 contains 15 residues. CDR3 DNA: TGTGCCAGCAGCGAGCAGTCCTATAGCAATCAGCCCCAGCATTTT. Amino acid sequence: CASSEQSYSNQPQHF.

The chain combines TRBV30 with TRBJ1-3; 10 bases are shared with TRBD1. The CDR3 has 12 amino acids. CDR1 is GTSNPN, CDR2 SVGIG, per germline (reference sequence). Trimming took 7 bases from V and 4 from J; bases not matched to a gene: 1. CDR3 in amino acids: CASTGGGNTIYF. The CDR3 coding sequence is TGTGCCTCGACAGGGGGCGGAAACACCATATATTTT.

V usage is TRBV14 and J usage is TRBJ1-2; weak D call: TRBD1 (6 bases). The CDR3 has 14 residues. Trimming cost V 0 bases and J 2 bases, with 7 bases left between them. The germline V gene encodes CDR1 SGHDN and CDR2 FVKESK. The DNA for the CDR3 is TGTGCCAGCAGCCAAGACGGACAGAACTATGGCTACACCTTC. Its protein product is CASSQDGQNYGYTF.

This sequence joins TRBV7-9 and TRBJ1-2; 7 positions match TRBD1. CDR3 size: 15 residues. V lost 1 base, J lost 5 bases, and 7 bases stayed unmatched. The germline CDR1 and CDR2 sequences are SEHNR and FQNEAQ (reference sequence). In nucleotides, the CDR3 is TGTGCCAGCAGCTTAGGCCCCCAGGGGGGATATGGCTACACCTTC. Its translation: CASSLGPQGGYGYTF.

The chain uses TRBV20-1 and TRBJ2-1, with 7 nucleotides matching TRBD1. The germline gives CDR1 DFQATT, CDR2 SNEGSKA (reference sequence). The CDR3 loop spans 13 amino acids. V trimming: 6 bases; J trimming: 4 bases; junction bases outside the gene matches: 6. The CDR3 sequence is CSAPRTGYNEQFF. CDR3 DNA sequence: TGCAGTGCCCCAAGGACAGGATACAATGAGCAGTTCTTC.

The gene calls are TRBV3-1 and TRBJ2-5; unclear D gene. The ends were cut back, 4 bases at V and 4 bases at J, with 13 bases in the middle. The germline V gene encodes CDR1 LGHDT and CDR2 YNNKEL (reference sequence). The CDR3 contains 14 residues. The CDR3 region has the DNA TGTGCCAGCAGCCCTTTTCGGTCAGGAGAGACCCAGTACTTC. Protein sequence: CASSPFRSGETQYF.

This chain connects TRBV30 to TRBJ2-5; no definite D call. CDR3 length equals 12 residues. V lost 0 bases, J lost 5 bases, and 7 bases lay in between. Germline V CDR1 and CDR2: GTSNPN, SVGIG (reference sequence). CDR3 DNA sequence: TGTGCCTGGAGTGTGGTTACGGAGACCCAGTACTTC. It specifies CAWSVVTETQYF.

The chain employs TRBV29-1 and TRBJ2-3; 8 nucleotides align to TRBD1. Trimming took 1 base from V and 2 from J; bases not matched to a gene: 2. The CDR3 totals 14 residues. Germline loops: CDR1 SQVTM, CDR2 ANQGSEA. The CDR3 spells CSVEVGQVTDTQYF. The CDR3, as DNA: TGCAGCGTTGAAGTGGGACAGGTCACAGATACGCAGTATTTT.

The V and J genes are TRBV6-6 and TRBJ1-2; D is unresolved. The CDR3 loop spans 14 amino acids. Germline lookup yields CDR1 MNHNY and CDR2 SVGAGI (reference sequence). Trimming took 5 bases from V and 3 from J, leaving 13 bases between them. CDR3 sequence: CASSGLREDYGYTF. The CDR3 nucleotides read TGTGCCAGCAGTGGCCTAAGGGAGGACTATGGCTACACCTTC.

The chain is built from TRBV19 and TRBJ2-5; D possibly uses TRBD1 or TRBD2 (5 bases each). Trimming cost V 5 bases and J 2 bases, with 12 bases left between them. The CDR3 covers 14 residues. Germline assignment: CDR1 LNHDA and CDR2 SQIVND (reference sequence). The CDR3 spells CASSASGRQETQYF. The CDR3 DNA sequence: TGTGCCAGTAGTGCCTCGGGACGGCAAGAGACCCAGTACTTC.

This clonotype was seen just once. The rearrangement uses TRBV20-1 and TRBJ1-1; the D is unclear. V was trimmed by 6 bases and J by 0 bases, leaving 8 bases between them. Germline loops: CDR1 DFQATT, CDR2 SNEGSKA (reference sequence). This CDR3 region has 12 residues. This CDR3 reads CSAPGMNTEAFF. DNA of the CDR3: TGCAGTGCCCCCGGGATGAACACTGAAGCTTTCTTT.

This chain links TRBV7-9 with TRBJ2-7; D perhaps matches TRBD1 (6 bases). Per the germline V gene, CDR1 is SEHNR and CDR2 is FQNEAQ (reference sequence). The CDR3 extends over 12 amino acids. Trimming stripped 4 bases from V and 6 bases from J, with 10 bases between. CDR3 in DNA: TGTGCCAGCAGCTCACAGGGTAGCGAGCAGTACGTC. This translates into CASSSQGSEQYV.

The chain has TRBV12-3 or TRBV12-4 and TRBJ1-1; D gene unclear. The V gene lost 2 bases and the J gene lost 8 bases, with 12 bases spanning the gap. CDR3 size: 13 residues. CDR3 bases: TGTGCCAGCAGTTTATCTTCGGGTACAGAAGCTTTCTTT. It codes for CASSLSSGTEAFF.

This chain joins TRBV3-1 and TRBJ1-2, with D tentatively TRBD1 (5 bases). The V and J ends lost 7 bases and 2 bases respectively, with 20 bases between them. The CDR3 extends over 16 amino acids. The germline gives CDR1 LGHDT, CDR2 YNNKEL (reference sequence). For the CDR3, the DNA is TGTGCCAGCATGGGGGGGAGCCGGGACGGGAACTATGGCTACACCTTC. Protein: CASMGGSRDGNYGYTF.

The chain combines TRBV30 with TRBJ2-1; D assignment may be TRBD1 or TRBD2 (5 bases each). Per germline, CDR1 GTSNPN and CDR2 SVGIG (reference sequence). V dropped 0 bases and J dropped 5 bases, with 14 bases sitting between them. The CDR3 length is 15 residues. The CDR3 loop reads CAWSVLGGADNEQFF. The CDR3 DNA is TGTGCCTGGAGTGTACTTGGGGGAGCGGACAATGAGCAGTTCTTC.